The sequence of this T cell receptor beta chain was determined in a study of blood T cell repertoires in COVID-19. Germline lookup yields CDR1 SGHAT and CDR2 FQNNGV. V was pared by 1 base and J by 7 bases, with 17 bases between. This CDR3 has 17 residues. TCRdb's copy holds only in-frame clones and misses some; the assay was immunoSEQ multiplex PCR. This sample has 150,000 to 200,000 clones, with around 75% found just once. In this sample, this clone turned up a few times. Seattle enrolled patients during active infection and tracked them longitudinally. This clonotype was sampled from a woman between 40 and 50 years old with COVID-19, enrolled during active disease. Material for sequencing was peripheral blood. V gene TRBV11-2 combines with J gene TRBJ1-6; D possibly corresponds to TRBD1 (6 bases). In DNA form, the CDR3 reads TGTGCCAGCAGCTTAGCTCGTTTTACAGGGTTAAATTCACCCCTCCACTTT. Its translation: CASSLARFTGLNSPLHF.